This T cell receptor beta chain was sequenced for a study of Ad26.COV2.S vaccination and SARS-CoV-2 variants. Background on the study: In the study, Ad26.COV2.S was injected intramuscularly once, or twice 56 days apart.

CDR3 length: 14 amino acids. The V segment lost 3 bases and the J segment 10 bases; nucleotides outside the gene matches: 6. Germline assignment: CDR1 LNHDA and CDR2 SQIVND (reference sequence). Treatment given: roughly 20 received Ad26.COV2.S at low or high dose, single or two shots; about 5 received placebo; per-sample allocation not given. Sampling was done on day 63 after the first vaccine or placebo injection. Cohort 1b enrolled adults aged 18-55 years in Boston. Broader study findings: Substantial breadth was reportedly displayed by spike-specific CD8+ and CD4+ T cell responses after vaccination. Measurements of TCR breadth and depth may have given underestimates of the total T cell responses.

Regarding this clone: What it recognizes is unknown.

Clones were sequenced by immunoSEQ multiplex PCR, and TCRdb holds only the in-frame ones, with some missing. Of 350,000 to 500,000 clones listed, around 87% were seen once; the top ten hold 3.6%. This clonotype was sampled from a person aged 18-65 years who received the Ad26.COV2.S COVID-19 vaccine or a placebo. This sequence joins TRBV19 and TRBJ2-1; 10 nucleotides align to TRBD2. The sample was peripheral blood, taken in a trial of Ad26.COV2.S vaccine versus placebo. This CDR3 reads CASSMASGGPEQFF. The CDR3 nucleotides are TGTGCCAGTAGTATGGCTAGCGGGGGCCCGGAGCAGTTCTTC.